This entry describes one T cell receptor (beta chain). Its target antigen remains unknown. Base-call qualities are not available, and no considerably larger clone is one nucleotide away. The cohort comprised some 700 healthy bone marrow donors. Cohort members were all nominally healthy when sampled, although unrecorded immune exposures were likely present. The donor was CMV seronegative and was included in the group of several hundred seronegative cohort members. Each donor provided a peripheral blood sample, and peripheral blood mononuclear cells were used for TCR beta sequencing. Genomic DNA was extracted from the blood cell samples with the Qiagen DNeasy Blood Extraction Kit. Library generation was performed with the immunoSEQ multiplex PCR assay. A mixture of 60 forward primers for TCR Vbeta segments and 13 reverse primers for TCR Jbeta segments was used in the multiplex PCR. The CDR3 region of rearranged TCR beta genes was amplified from genomic DNA by a multiplex PCR assay. Amplified TCR beta libraries were sequenced as 87-base-pair reads on the Illumina HiSeq System. Per the source publication's procedure: A later analysis counted approximately 76 million unique TCR beta chains across the 666 repertoires, and some 11 million of these chains were shared by at least two donors. To remove PCR and sequencing errors, raw reads were error-corrected and collapsed into unique sequences using a nearest-neighbor algorithm that merged closely related sequences. V, D and J gene segments were assigned by aligning CDR3 sequences to IMGT reference sequences. For a sequence to be retained, at least a six-nucleotide match to both a V gene segment and a J gene segment was required. Rearrangements were called productive when the CDR3 lacked stop codons and stayed in frame with V and J; all others were non-productive. Following IMGT convention, CDR3 was defined as the stretch from the second conserved V-encoded cysteine up to the conserved J-encoded phenylalanine. The earlier analysis of 450 to 750 of the donors excluded any sequence lacking an unambiguous match to a single V gene segment. An earlier analysis of under 750 of the donors called V segments functional above 56.7% productive rearrangements and segregating when the between-donor standard deviation exceeded 5%. A statistical classification framework was built to diagnose cytomegalovirus status from the catalog of TCR beta chain sequences. In a later analysis, TCR nucleotide sequences were compared against IMGT/GENE-DB human TR gene sequences so that V and J genes could be assigned. In a later analysis, CDR3 sequences and most-parsimonious VDJ recombination scenarios were assigned using the TCRdist pipeline. In a later analysis, each TCR beta chain was defined by its CDR3 amino acid sequence together with its V-gene family, and reads without a unique V-gene family were excluded. To address suspected cross-contamination and a sequencing artifact, a later analysis removed approximately 590 highly shared, low-generation-probability nucleotide sequences. In a later analysis, a clonal expansion index for each public chain was calculated from normalized within-repertoire ranks of inferred template counts. In a later analysis, generation probabilities were computed using a VDJ recombination model fitted to out-of-frame rearrangements, and the results were checked against IGoR. Hypergeometric tests were used in a later analysis to score TCR-TCR, TCR-HLA and TCR-CMV co-occurrence, with a repertoire-size bias correction applied to the TCR pairs. A later analysis estimated false discovery rates by permuting HLA or CMV assignments 20 times. A later analysis grouped co-occurring TCRs with DBSCAN, adding TCRdist sequence similarity when clustering within HLA-allele-positive subsets. For co-occurrence clustering, repertoires with fewer than 30,000 or more than 120,000 public chains were excluded, along with several repertoires with anomalous nucleotide sharing. TCRdb holds this immuneACCESS table with in-frame rearrangements only. Some clones are missing; in checked studies, unresolved V genes explain under half, and the rest has no known cause. The V and J calls and clone size are taken from that table; D and trimming were inferred from the DNA. This sample gives around 110,000 clones in total; about two thirds of them show up just once. About 0.8% of the sample is held by the ten biggest clonotypes.

The data stem from a study of cytomegalovirus exposure and HLA in healthy donors (TCRdb year 2017). Background on the whole study: According to an earlier analysis of several hundred of the donors, about 179 million T cells yielded over 90 million unique TCR beta sequences and around 300 Gb of sequence data. An early release covering more than 500 HLA-typed donors comprised 300 to 350 gigabases of sequencing data and approximately 85 million unique TCR sequences. Of the approximately 400 genotyped donors, over 65% fell in the genetic ancestry cluster associated with self-reported Caucasian donors. The aim of the study was to test whether cataloging public T cell receptors could identify signatures of past pathogen exposure. Using immunosequencing, the study profiled T cell repertoires from approximately 700 subjects and related those repertoires to cytomegalovirus serostatus. Along with the approximately 600-subject first cohort, a separate validation cohort of around 120 different subjects was used. High-throughput TCR immunosequencing, statistical association of individual TCRs with disease status, and machine learning were combined to predict cytomegalovirus infection status. In a later analysis, previously published TCR beta repertoires from 500 to 750 donors were re-analyzed and high-resolution HLA genotyping was added so that TCR occurrence patterns could be studied. Rather than drawing on any new phenotypic data, the later analysis identified candidate immune exposures from TCR beta sequences and the way those sequences occurred across donors. In an earlier analysis of 550 to 700 of the donors, high-throughput TCR beta sequencing was used to judge whether each TCR beta V gene segment behaved as functional or pseudogenic. Donor age, sex, ethnicity and CMV serostatus were compiled together with the repertoire data. Genome-wide SNP genotypes for about three fifths of the 666 donors were used in a later genetic analysis, which treated that subset as a discovery cohort. Every discovery cohort repertoire had been produced on one sequencing platform. Class I and class II HLA loci were covered by the typing at four-digit resolution. Typing coverage differed by locus: A, B, C, DRB1 and DQB1 were typed in about 629-630 donors, DQA1 in 500 to 550, DPA1 in around 600, and DPB1 in roughly 470. Roughly five DR-DQ haplotypes were handled as single units for association and clustering, since linkage in the cohort was strong. Across some 400 genotyped donors of the cohort, an average of about 220,000 unique TCR beta nucleotide sequences per donor were sequenced, and 15% to 20% of those sequences were non-productive.

What the authors observed across the whole study: When HLA alleles, especially DR and DQ, strongly co-occurred, TCR associations were difficult to assign to individual alleles. While some public TCRs were present in many individuals, most TCR sequences turned up only very rarely across donors. A total of 164 TCR beta chains were listed by the study as associated with cytomegalovirus. A later analysis found that TCR association rates varied across HLA loci, with DRB1 alleles showing the most associated TCRs and HLA-C alleles the fewest. The classifier was reported to diagnose cytomegalovirus status with high specificity and sensitivity in both the original and validation cohorts. According to a later genetic analysis, donors in an Asian-associated ancestry cluster had fewer N-insertions in productive TCRs than the approximately 670-donor mean. Some IMGT-functional V segments, including TRBV6-2 and TRBV6-3, could not be told apart with the 87-base-pair reads, so those segments were excluded. A later analysis found that HLA-associated TCR beta chains were more clonally expanded and had lower generation probabilities than equally common non-associated chains. A few of the identified cytomegalovirus-associated TCR beta chains were confirmed in vitro to be specific for cytomegalovirus antigens. A group of highly shared sequence variants was considered likely to be a technical artifact of the sequencing pipeline. A further reported finding was that TCR beta sequences accurately predicted the HLA-A and HLA-B alleles for most subjects in the first cohort. Most CMV-associated TCR beta chains appeared to be HLA-restricted in a later analysis, and the HLA associations seemed to be driven largely by CMV exposure. In an earlier analysis of fewer than 700 of the donors, most TCR beta V segments appeared in productive rearrangements about 87% or about 30% of the time, broadly matching IMGT annotations. Because HLA typing was unavailable for some donors at each locus, only the typed subset was used in association tests. V-gene and J-gene trimming of TCR beta chains was associated with a missense DCLRE1C variant in a later genetic analysis, and the association was replicated in an independent cohort. Specific HLA alleles were associated with some 15,000 TCR beta sequences at a false discovery rate of 0.05 in a later analysis. It was suggested by the authors that the approach could potentially be generalized to other disease states and immunological phenotypes. Because counts were too low, roughly 18 rarely observed V segments, including chromosome 9 orphons, were left out of the earlier analysis of approximately 500 of the donors. Correlated functional status among segregating V segments might be attributable to linkage disequilibrium, but an unknown experimental factor could not be ruled out. Several of the top co-occurrence clusters appeared to be linked to parvovirus B19, influenza, CMV and Epstein-Barr virus, according to a later analysis. Immune exposure information for the cohort was limited to CMV serostatus. Only TCR beta chains were sequenced in this cohort, and the absence of alpha or paired-chain data limited detectable features. The presence/absence analyses assumed that sequencing depth was roughly uniform across donors, and that assumption may not be true.

The germline V gene specifies MDHEN as CDR1 and SYDVKM as CDR2. The CDR3 starts with the cysteine, ends with the phenylalanine, and has 13 residues. Kept here is only the CDR3 DNA, which spans 39 bases and is read in frame from base 1. V and J lose 3 bases and 8 bases, and a span of 13 bases separates them. The clonotype was recovered from a boy younger than 18 in good health and CMV-seronegative. The rearranged chain carries TRBV28 and TRBJ1-2; TRBD1 is a possible D gene, resting on 6 matching bases. Sequenced: PBMCs. The sequence in DNA is TGTGCCAGCAGTTTTCAGGGGATTAACGGCTACACCTTC. It codes for CASSFQGINGYTF.